This T cell receptor beta chain derives from a study of PD-L1 blockade in urothelial cancer. Across the study: The patients' atezolizumab therapy, 1,200 mg intravenously every 3 weeks, started around 2014. Blood samples had a median of 141,255 T cells. The researchers analyzed blood 3 weeks (second dose) and 6 weeks after treatment start.

Some clones are missing from TCRdb's copy, which holds only in-frame ones; the method was immunoSEQ multiplex PCR. The table shows 45,000 to 60,000 clones, with roughly 84% occurring only once. From germline, CDR1 is SEHNR and CDR2 FQNEAQ (reference sequence). V trimming: 2 bases; J trimming: 3 bases; junction bases outside the gene matches: 3. The CDR3 covers 15 residues. The genes are TRBV7-9 and TRBJ2-4, with 8 bases matching TRBD1. The receptor was derived from a man between 35 and 55 years old with urothelial cancer. The starting material was PBMCs, obtained around atezolizumab (anti-PD-L1) treatment. Here the CDR3 DNA reads TGTGCCAGCAGCTTAACAGACAGGGGCAAAAACATTCAGTACTTC. Protein product: CASSLTDRGKNIQYF.